These 7 T cell receptor beta chains were all obtained from the same sample, sequenced in a study of molecular identifiers for immune sequencing clone quantification. Each CDR3 protein is one row after TCRdb ran MiXCR on the PCR reads. The profile covers approximately 630,000 distinct CDR3 sequences, with roughly 27% appearing a single time and 0.7% to 0.95% taken by the ten largest. Sequenced sample: naive CD8+ T cells from blood, with Jurkat cell RNA spiked in. The subset here: FACS-sorted CD8+CD4-CCR7+CD45RA+ naive T cells. The source of these receptors is a human donor in good health. Some libraries in this study had Jurkat cell RNA spiked in.

This clonotype appeared a few times. This chain links TRBV5-4 with TRBJ2-3, with TRBD2 identical over 11 bases. The CDR3 contains 16 residues. Germline V gives CDR1 SGHNT, CDR2 YYREEE (reference sequence). Losses at the gene ends were 3 bases for V and 5 bases for J; bases not matched to a gene: 8. This CDR3 is CASSSFSGRAEDTQYF. DNA for the CDR3: TGTGCCAGCAGCTCGTTTAGCGGGAGGGCGGAAGATACGCAGTATTTT.

Concerning this clonotype itself: A much larger clone differs from this one at a single base, so this may be a read error. The gene calls are TRBV6-5 and TRBJ1-4; 7 bases align to TRBD1. The CDR3 runs to 14 residues. Germline V gene data show CDR1 as MNHEY and CDR2 as SVGAGI. CDR3 nucleotides: TGTGCCAGCAGAGAGACAGGGTCTAATGAAAAACTGTCTTTT. As protein: CASRETGSNEKLSF.

V gene TRBV4-1 combines with J gene TRBJ2-3; D perhaps matches TRBD1 (5 bases). CDR1 is MGHRA, CDR2 YSYEKL, per germline. This CDR3 has 15 amino acids. Trimming left V 1 base short and J 2 bases short, with 10 bases between. The CDR3 DNA reads TGCGCCAGCAGCCAAGGAAAGGGGTACACAGATACGCAGTATTTT. Its translation is CASSQGKGYTDTQYF.

Points on this clonotype: This may be a read error, as it is one base from a much larger clone. The chain uses TRBV13 and TRBJ1-4; the match to TRBD1 covers 7 bases. Unmatched junction bases numbered 7, after V lost 5 bases and J lost 4 bases. Germline-derived CDR1 and CDR2 are PRHDT and FYEKMQ (reference sequence). The CDR3 totals 15 residues. In DNA, the CDR3 is TGTGCCAGCAGCCTACCAGGGGGGCTTAATGAAAAACTGTTTTTT. It encodes CASSLPGGLNEKLFF.

The chain recombines TRBV23-1 with TRBJ2-7, with D perhaps TRBD1 (6 bases). TRBV23-1 is an open reading frame, and its role is uncertain. The CDR3 has 17 residues. V lost 0 bases and J 6 bases, leaving 21 bases between the germline ends. The CDR3 reads CASSQSSGAPRGSEQYF. The CDR3 nucleotides are TGCGCCAGCAGTCAATCTAGTGGGGCCCCCAGGGGTTCCGAGCAGTACTTC.

The chain combines TRBV7-9 with TRBJ2-1; TRBD2 aligns across 8 bases. Losses at the gene ends were 5 bases for V and 3 bases for J; bases not matched to a gene: 6. The length of the CDR3 is 15 residues. Germline CDR1 reads SEHNR; CDR2 reads FQNEAQ (reference sequence). The CDR3 DNA reads as TGTGCCAGCAGCCCAAGACTAGCGCTCTACAATGAGCAGTTCTTC. Translating it yields CASSPRLALYNEQFF.

Worth noting for this clonotype: This may arise from a read error, as a much more abundant clone is one base away. The conserved final phenylalanine or tryptophan is absent from the CDR3, which likely points to a read error. The rearrangement joins TRBV18 to TRBJ1-5; D perhaps matches TRBD1 (6 bases). CDR3 length: 16 amino acids. The germline V gene encodes CDR1 KGHSH and CDR2 LQKENI. Trimming cost V 2 bases and J 8 bases, with 19 bases left between them. The CDR3 sequence is CASSPYHGGPSEPQHS. CDR3 nucleotide sequence: TGTGCCAGCTCACCATACCACGGGGGCCCCTCCGAGCCCCAGCATTCT.